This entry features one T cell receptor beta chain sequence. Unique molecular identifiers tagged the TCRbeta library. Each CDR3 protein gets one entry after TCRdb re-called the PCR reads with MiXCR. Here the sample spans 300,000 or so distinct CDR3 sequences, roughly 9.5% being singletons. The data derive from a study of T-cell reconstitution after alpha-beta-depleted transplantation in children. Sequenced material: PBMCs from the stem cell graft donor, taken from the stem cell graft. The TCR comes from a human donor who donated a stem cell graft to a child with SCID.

Here the CDR3 DNA reads TGCGCCAGCACAACGGGACTAGCGGGTCCAGATACGCAGTATTTT. Translation gives CASTTGLAGPDTQYF. The chain employs TRBV5-1 and TRBJ2-3; 12 nucleotides align to TRBD2. The CDR3 has 15 residues. Trimming removed 6 bases from V and 4 bases from J; junction bases left unmatched: 6. Germline V CDR1 and CDR2: SGHRS, YFSETQ.